This T cell receptor beta chain was captured in a study of T cells expressing NK-cell markers. For the study at large: Repertoires of TCR beta were obtained from T cells sorted as CD3+CD56+NKG2C+, CD3+CD56+NKG2C- and CD3+CD56-NKG2C+.

The CDR3 extends over 17 amino acids. Germline CDR1 reads DFQATT; CDR2 reads SNEGSKA (reference sequence). Worth noting for this clonotype: Its antigen remains unknown.

TCRdb reworked the 5' RACE reads into one entry per CDR3 protein, no DNA. Its table lists roughly 300,000 distinct CDR3 sequences. Study-wide points: Of the CD8+ T cells in roughly 6 donors, about 1.0-7.5% belonged to dominant NKG2C+ clonotypes.

The clonotype originates from a woman aged 18 to 75 in good health. Sequencing was carried out using blood T cells: a sorted CD56 or NKG2C T cell subset, CD4+ or CD8+ T cells, or bulk PBMC T cells (not recorded which). The rearrangement links TRBV20-1 to TRBJ2-4; TCRdb's D gene call, TRBD2, goes unchecked for lack of DNA. The CDR3 region is CSARALAGDGSKNIQYF.